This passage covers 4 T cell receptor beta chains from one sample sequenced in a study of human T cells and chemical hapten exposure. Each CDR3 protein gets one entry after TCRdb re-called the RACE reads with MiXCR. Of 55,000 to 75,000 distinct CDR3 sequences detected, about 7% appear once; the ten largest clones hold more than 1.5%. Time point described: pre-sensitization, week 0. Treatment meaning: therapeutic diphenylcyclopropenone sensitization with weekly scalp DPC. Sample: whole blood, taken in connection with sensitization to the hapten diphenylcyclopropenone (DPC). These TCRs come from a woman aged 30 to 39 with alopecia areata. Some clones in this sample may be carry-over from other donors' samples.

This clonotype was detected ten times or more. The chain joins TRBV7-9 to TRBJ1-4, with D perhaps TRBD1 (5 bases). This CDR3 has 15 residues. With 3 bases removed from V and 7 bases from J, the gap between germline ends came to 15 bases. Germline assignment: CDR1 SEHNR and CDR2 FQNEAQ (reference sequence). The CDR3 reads CASSLLSGTGEKLFF. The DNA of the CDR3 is TGTGCCAGCAGCTTGCTGTCGGGTACAGGTGAAAAACTGTTTTTT.

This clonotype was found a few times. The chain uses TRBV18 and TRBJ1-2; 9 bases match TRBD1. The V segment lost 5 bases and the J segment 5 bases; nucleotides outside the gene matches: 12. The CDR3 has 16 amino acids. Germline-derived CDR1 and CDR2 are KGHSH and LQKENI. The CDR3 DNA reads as TGTGCCAGCTCATCCTTCGGACAGGGGCGAACTTATGGCTACACCTTC. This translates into CASSSFGQGRTYGYTF.

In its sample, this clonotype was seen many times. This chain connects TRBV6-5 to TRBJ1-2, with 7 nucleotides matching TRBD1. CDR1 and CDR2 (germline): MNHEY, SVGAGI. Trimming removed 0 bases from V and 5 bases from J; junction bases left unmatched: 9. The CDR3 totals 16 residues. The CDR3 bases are TGTGCCAGCAGTTACTCAGGGGGCGCCGGTAGTTATGGCTACACCTTC. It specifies CASSYSGGAGSYGYTF.

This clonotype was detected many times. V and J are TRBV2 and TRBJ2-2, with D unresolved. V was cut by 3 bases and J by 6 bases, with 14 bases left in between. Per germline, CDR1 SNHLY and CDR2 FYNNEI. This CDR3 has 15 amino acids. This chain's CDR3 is CASSEILAGPGELFF. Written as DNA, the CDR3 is TGTGCCAGCAGTGAGATACTCGCCGGGCCCGGGGAGCTGTTTTTT.